This T cell receptor (beta chain) was obtained from a study of control samples from healthy donors and cancer patients (dated by TCRdb to the early 2020s). The library relied on the immunoSEQ multiplex PCR assay. TCRdb re-hosts the immuneACCESS table, in-frame sequences only. Its copies lack some clones; in the studies checked, an unresolved V gene accounts for under half of them, and the cause for the rest is not known. The sample table records tens of thousands of clones; 95% of these occur just once. Clones ranked in the top ten supply nearly 2.5% of the sample. The junction carries 10 bases between V and J, which are trimmed by 2 bases and 8 bases respectively. The CDR3 numbers 13 residues from cysteine through phenylalanine. The CDR3 DNA has 39 bases and is translated from base 1. For CDR1 and CDR2, the germline V gene lists ENHRY and SYGVKD. A note on this clone: Its antigen is still unknown. Qualities for individual bases were not recorded, and no much larger clone is one base off.

The specimen sequenced was blood. The chain links TRBV10-3 with TRBJ2-4; tentative D gene TRBD2, with 6 bases matching. This clonotype originated in a man aged 25 to 45 in good health. The CDR3: CAISEAGSDIQYF. The nucleotide sequence is TGTGCCATCAGTGAGGCCGGGAGTGACATTCAGTACTTC.